The following is a TCR beta chain sequence with its context. The data originate from a study of blood T cell repertoires in COVID-19. Original methodology: Amplified reference gene primers provided the basis for estimating nucleated cell counts. Clones were sequenced by immunoSEQ multiplex PCR, and TCRdb holds only the in-frame ones, with some missing. That table supplies the V and J calls and clone size; D and trimming were determined from the DNA. The repertoire holds tens of thousands of clones, with around 81% as singletons. V dropped 6 bases and J dropped 4; count of bases not matched to a gene: 13. This CDR3 contains 16 residues. Germline CDR1 is SGDLS and CDR2 is YYNGEE.

The rearrangement uses TRBV9 and TRBJ2-5; the match to TRBD1 covers 9 bases. This receptor was obtained from a human donor in a cohort sampled during active COVID-19. The specimen sequenced was peripheral blood. DNA of the CDR3: TGTGCCAGCAACATGGGACAGGGTGAATTTGGAGAGACCCAGTACTTC. This codes for CASNMGQGEFGETQYF.